Listed here are 10 T cell receptor beta chains from one sample, sequenced in a study of T cell responses to AZD1222 COVID-19 vaccine. Using immunoSEQ multiplex PCR, the repertoire was profiled, and TCRdb retains in-frame clones only, with some absent. The sample has about 150,000 clones, approximately 89% seen once. The specimen was peripheral blood, collected on day 0 of AZD1222 vaccination. These receptors came from an adult in good health.

The rearrangement joins TRBV7-3 to TRBJ2-5, with D tentatively TRBD1 or TRBD2 (5 bases each). V lost 3 bases and J 0 bases, leaving 5 bases between the germline ends. The CDR3 runs 13 residues. The germline CDR1 and CDR2 sequences are SGHTA and FQGTGA. CDR3 region: CASSLGHQETQYF. Written as DNA, the CDR3 is TGTGCCAGCAGCTTGGGACACCAAGAGACCCAGTACTTC.

V is TRBV15 and J is TRBJ2-3; 11 bases align to TRBD2. CDR3 length equals 19 residues. Germline lookup yields CDR1 LNHNV and CDR2 YYDKDF (reference sequence). Losses at the gene ends were 0 bases for V and 2 bases for J; bases not matched to a gene: 10. The CDR3 spells CATSRDPAGLAGTTDTQYF. DNA for the CDR3: TGTGCCACCAGCAGAGATCCTGCCGGACTAGCGGGCACCACAGATACGCAGTATTTT.

The chain carries TRBV6-6 and TRBJ1-3, with 7 bases lining up with TRBD1. The CDR3 consists of 15 residues. Germline assignment: CDR1 MNHNY and CDR2 SVGAGI (reference sequence). With 3 bases clipped from V and 4 bases from J, the junction kept 6 bases outside the gene matches. CDR3: CASSYGDREGNTIYF. The CDR3 DNA sequence: TGTGCCAGCAGTTATGGCGACAGGGAAGGAAACACCATATATTTT.

The chain combines TRBV9 with TRBJ2-3, with D possibly matching TRBD2 (6 bases). Germline loops: CDR1 SGDLS, CDR2 YYNGEE. V was cut by 3 bases and J by 0 bases, with 23 bases left in between. This CDR3 has 19 residues. The CDR3 here is CASSATIGTAAPSTDTQYF. The CDR3 bases are TGTGCCAGCAGCGCCACGATAGGGACTGCCGCCCCCAGCACAGATACGCAGTATTTT.

The J gene is TRBJ1-5, the V gene TRBV2; 7 nucleotides line up with TRBD1. Germline V gene sequence: CDR1 SNHLY, CDR2 FYNNEI. The ends lost 6 bases at V and 3 bases at J; junction bases unmatched: 11. The CDR3 is made up of 16 amino acids. The CDR3 loop is CASSRLGTAYNQPQHF. The CDR3 DNA is TGTGCCAGCAGCCGTCTCGGGACAGCTTACAATCAGCCCCAGCATTTT.

The rearrangement joins TRBV12-3 or TRBV12-4 to TRBJ2-7; D call uncertain. This CDR3 is built from 13 residues. V was trimmed by 6 bases and J by 2 bases, leaving 11 bases between them. The CDR3 loop reads CASSPGEPYEQYF. The CDR3 DNA is TGTGCCAGCAGCCCCGGCGAGCCCTACGAGCAGTACTTC.

The chain joins TRBV6-5 to TRBJ1-6; a possible D gene is TRBD1 (6 bases). The germline CDR1 and CDR2 sequences are MNHEY and SVGAGI. The CDR3 loop spans 15 amino acids. V shed 9 bases and J shed 3 bases, with 15 bases lying between them. The CDR3 sequence is CASKNRQDYNSPLHF. In DNA form, the CDR3 reads TGTGCCAGTAAGAATCGACAGGACTATAATTCACCCCTCCACTTT.

The rearrangement joins TRBV4-3 to TRBJ1-5; D not certain. The CDR3 runs to 15 residues. Germline CDR1 reads LGHNA; CDR2 reads YSLEER. With 0 bases removed from V and 0 bases from J, the gap between germline ends came to 6 bases. In DNA, the CDR3 is TGCGCCAGCAGCCAAGAAAGTGATAGCAATCAGCCCCAGCATTTT. This translates into CASSQESDSNQPQHF.

V is TRBV7-3 and J is TRBJ2-1; D gene uncertain. The germline V gene encodes CDR1 SGHTA and CDR2 FQGTGA. The CDR3 extends over 15 amino acids. The ends were cut back, 0 bases at V and 2 bases at J, with 8 bases in the middle. Written as DNA, the CDR3 is TGTGCCAGCAGCTTAACAGTCGGGCCCTACAATGAGCAGTTCTTC. Encoded protein: CASSLTVGPYNEQFF.

The chain recombines TRBV24-1 with TRBJ2-3; D gene unclear. V was clipped by 4 bases and J by 7 bases, with 17 bases between them. Germline values: CDR1 KGHDR, CDR2 SFDVKD. This CDR3 contains 15 residues. The CDR3 spells CATSENPRGRNTQYF. In nucleotides, the CDR3 is TGTGCCACCAGTGAAAATCCACGAGGTAGGAATACGCAGTATTTT.